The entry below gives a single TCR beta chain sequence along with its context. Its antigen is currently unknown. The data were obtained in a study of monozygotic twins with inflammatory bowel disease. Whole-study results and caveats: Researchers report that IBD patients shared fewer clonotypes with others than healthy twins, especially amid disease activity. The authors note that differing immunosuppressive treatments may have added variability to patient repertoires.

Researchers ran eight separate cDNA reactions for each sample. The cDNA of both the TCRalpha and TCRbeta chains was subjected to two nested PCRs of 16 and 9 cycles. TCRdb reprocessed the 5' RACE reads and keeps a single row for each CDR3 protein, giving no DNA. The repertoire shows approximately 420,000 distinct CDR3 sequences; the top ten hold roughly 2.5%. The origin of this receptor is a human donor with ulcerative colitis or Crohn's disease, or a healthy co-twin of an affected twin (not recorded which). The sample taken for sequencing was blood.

The CDR3 protein is CSARLAGAGELFF. This chain joins TRBV29-1 and TRBJ2-2; absent DNA, TCRdb's TRBD2 call cannot be checked. Germline-derived CDR1 and CDR2 are SQVTM and ANQGSEA. The CDR3 is 13 amino acids.